The rows below give T cell receptor beta chains drawn from one sample of a study of identical twins. TCRdb fed the 5' RACE reads into MiXCR, producing one record per CDR3 protein. The data contain a few hundred thousand distinct CDR3 sequences, 9.5% to 10% of them seen just once; the ten biggest clones take up around 3.2%. This sample also belongs to another study, concerning yellow fever vaccine responses in identical twins.

The sequenced material came from PBMCs. These receptors were collected from a woman aged 18-30 years in good health. Each CDR3 is given without its conserved first and last residue. The D gene is left open where the match is weak.

>TRBJ2-3|TRBD2|TRBV20-1|15
SARDLGRGGPPDTQY
>TRBJ2-6|-|TRBV12-3/TRBV12-4|15
ASLGRRPNGGANVLT
>TRBJ2-1|TRBD2|TRBV5-1|18
ASSSVKVLGGRGSYNEQF
>TRBJ1-2|-|TRBV29-1|11
SVPSREGYGYT
>TRBJ2-5|TRBD1|TRBV20-1|15
SASKAGTGDYQETQY
>TRBJ1-1|-|TRBV7-9|13
ASSLGALEVTEAF
>TRBJ2-5|-|TRBV5-1|10
ASSFSGETQY
>TRBJ1-1|-|TRBV20-1|13
SARRGGRLNTEAF
>TRBJ2-1|-|TRBV4-1|12
ASSQGIPADEQF
>TRBJ1-6|-|TRBV5-1|15
ASSLVSGTEGYSPLH
>TRBJ1-1|-|TRBV20-1|13
SAPTTPSGGTEAF
>TRBJ1-2|-|TRBV6-2/TRBV6-3|12
ASSNGWSNYGYT
>TRBJ2-2|-|TRBV7-3|11
ASSARDTGELF
>TRBJ2-6|TRBD1|TRBV7-2|17
ASSLAPLDRGAGANVLT
>TRBJ2-7|-|TRBV10-3|14
AISESAGGSRDEQY
>TRBJ1-5|-|TRBV24-1|11
ATSDGRDQPQH